The 27 T cell receptor beta chains reported below all come from one sample, sequenced in a study of T cell repertoires in cytomegalovirus infection (dated by TCRdb to between 2018 and 2020). No antigen has been identified for these receptors. Sequenced using an Illumina HiSeq 1500. TCRdb reprocessed the public reads (quality trimming at Q25 with fastp, clone calling with MiXCR) and kept in-frame beta chains. CDR3 protein sequences are deduplicated, and each keeps its most common genes and DNA. This sample is represented by under 450,000 distinct CDR3 sequences; about 35% of them were singletons. The top ten clones comprise roughly 14% of the sample. The sample's treatment or condition, from its label and the paper: in vitro stimulation with specific CMV peptide epitopes to enrich CMV-specific T cells. The source material was cultured PBMCs, sampled from culture after CMV antigen stimulation. The receptor source for this set is a human donor in good health (CMV status not recorded). Some clones in this sample may be carry-over from other donors' samples.

The CDR3 protein is CASSTHLGNEQFF. In nucleotides, the CDR3 is TGTGCCAGTAGCACACATTTAGGCAATGAGCAGTTCTTC. The chain couples TRBV19 to TRBJ2-1; D gene uncertain. The germline CDR1 and CDR2 sequences are LNHDA and SQIVND (reference sequence). The CDR3 length is 13 residues. V was clipped by 6 bases and J by 6 bases, with 12 bases between them.

This clonotype was counted a few times. The chain is built from TRBV7-4 and TRBJ1-5, with a weak D call TRBD1 (5 bases). V was shortened by 5 bases and J by 3 bases, with 11 bases between the two germline ends. This CDR3 comprises 14 residues. Germline loops: CDR1 SGHVT, CDR2 SQSDAQ. CDR3: CASSAGPINQPQHF. CDR3 sequence (DNA): TGTGCCAGCAGCGCGGGACCGATCAATCAGCCCCAGCATTTT.

This clonotype was counted ten times or more. The chain couples TRBV7-2 to TRBJ2-7; 7 positions match TRBD2. Trimming at V came to 2 bases and at J to 4 bases, leaving 8 bases not matched to a gene. The CDR3 consists of 15 residues. The germline V gene has CDR1 SGHTA and CDR2 FQGNSA. This CDR3 reads CASSLSSGTAYEQYV. The CDR3 coding sequence is TGTGCCAGCAGCTTATCCAGCGGGACGGCTTACGAGCAGTACGTC.

The gene calls are TRBV18 and TRBJ1-1; D gene ambiguous. Trimming cost V 6 bases and J 0 bases, with 20 bases left between them. CDR3 length equals 17 residues. CDR1 KGHSH and CDR2 LQKENI come from the germline V gene. The chain's CDR3 is CASSPMSGSGMNTEAFF. The DNA of the CDR3 is TGTGCCAGCTCGCCCATGTCGGGATCGGGGATGAACACTGAAGCTTTCTTT.

The J gene is TRBJ1-5, the V gene TRBV4-1, with TRBD1 identical over 7 bases. This CDR3 is built from 17 residues. Germline lookup yields CDR1 MGHRA and CDR2 YSYEKL. Trimming cost V 0 bases and J 9 bases; bases outside gene matches: 14. CDR3 DNA: TGCGCCAGCAGCCAAGATGCCCAGATGGGACAGCGGTTGCCCCAGCATTTT. Its translation: CASSQDAQMGQRLPQHF.

This chain joins TRBV4-2 and TRBJ1-6; the D is unclear. CDR1 and CDR2 from the germline V gene are LGHNA and YNFKEQ. This CDR3 is 15 amino acids long. The germline V and J ends were trimmed by 0 bases and 6 bases, with 9 bases remaining between them. CDR3 loop: CASSQDLLANSPLHF. The CDR3 nucleotides read TGTGCCAGCAGCCAAGATCTTTTGGCTAATTCACCCCTCCACTTT.

This chain connects TRBV15 to TRBJ1-2, with D unclear. The CDR3 has 14 residues. The V gene's germline CDR1 is LNHNV and CDR2 YYDKDF (reference sequence). Trimming removed 0 bases at V and 7 bases at J, with 12 bases between. The CDR3 sequence: CATSRDESPPGYTF. CDR3 nucleotide sequence: TGTGCCACCAGCAGAGATGAATCGCCCCCTGGCTACACCTTC.

This clonotype turned up a few times. V usage is TRBV7-2 and J usage is TRBJ2-7; 7 nucleotides align to TRBD2. Germline V lookup: CDR1 SGHTA, CDR2 FQGNSA. V trimming: 5 bases; J trimming: 5 bases; junction bases outside the gene matches: 12. This CDR3 region has 15 residues. This chain's CDR3 is CASSESGTTANEQYF. The CDR3 DNA reads TGTGCCAGCAGCGAAAGCGGGACCACAGCCAACGAGCAGTACTTC.

This clonotype was recorded at least ten times. The chain carries TRBV2 and TRBJ1-1; D gene unclear. Germline V CDR1 and CDR2: SNHLY, FYNNEI. Trimming pared 7 bases from V and 9 bases from J, leaving 12 bases between. This CDR3 is 11 amino acids long. The CDR3 is CASIGSQKAFF. The CDR3 coding sequence is TGTGCCAGCATAGGCAGTCAGAAAGCTTTCTTT.

The table lists this clonotype with a few counts. The CDR3 reads CASSYWELGNEQFF. In DNA form, the CDR3 reads TGTGCCAGCAGTTACTGGGAGTTGGGCAATGAGCAGTTCTTC. The chain couples TRBV6-2 or TRBV6-3 to TRBJ2-1; possibly TRBD2 for D (5 bases). Trimming removed 1 base at V and 6 bases at J, with 10 bases between. The CDR3 has 14 residues. The germline V gene encodes CDR1 MNHEY and CDR2 SVGEGT.

The gene calls are TRBV12-3 or TRBV12-4 and TRBJ1-5; TRBD1 is a possible D gene (5 bases). V was shortened by 5 bases and J by 3 bases, with 20 bases between the two germline ends. CDR3 length: 17 amino acids. CDR3 sequence: CASSRLFGIQDNQPQHF. The CDR3 DNA reads as TGTGCCAGCAGTCGGCTCTTCGGCATACAGGACAATCAGCCCCAGCATTTT.

The V and J genes are TRBV4-3 and TRBJ1-6; D unclear. Germline lookup yields CDR1 LGHNA and CDR2 YSLEER. Deletions cut 0 bases from V and 8 bases from J, with 14 bases between. This CDR3 spans 16 amino acids. CDR3 sequence reads: CASSQELGSGYSPLHF. CDR3 DNA sequence: TGCGCCAGCAGCCAAGAGTTGGGGTCGGGGTATTCACCCCTCCACTTT.

The chain has TRBV20-1 and TRBJ2-7; D uncertain. V lost 1 base and J 6 bases, leaving 16 bases between the germline ends. CDR3 length: 14 amino acids. CDR1 and CDR2 (germline): DFQATT, SNEGSKA (reference sequence). CDR3 nucleotides: TGCAGTGCTAGAGTCCCCTCGCCCTCCGGCGAGCAGTACTTC. Its translation: CSARVPSPSGEQYF.

The genes are TRBV29-1 and TRBJ1-1; the D is unclear. The CDR3 is 8 amino acids. The V gene lost 6 bases and the J gene lost 8 bases, with 4 bases spanning the gap. The V gene's germline CDR1 is SQVTM and CDR2 ANQGSEA. DNA for the CDR3: TGCAGCGTCCCCGAAGCTTTCTTT. It encodes CSVPEAFF.

The chain carries TRBV28 and TRBJ2-7; 14 bases match TRBD2. Germline trimming cut 8 bases from V and 5 bases from J; bases unmatched to any gene: 5. The CDR3 is 14 amino acids. Germline lookup yields CDR1 MDHEN and CDR2 SYDVKM. CDR3 bases: TGTGCCAGCGAGAGACTAGCGGGAGGGAACGAGCAGTACTTC. It translates to CASERLAGGNEQYF.

This clonotype was seen at least ten times. The rearrangement uses TRBV28 and TRBJ2-3; D possibly corresponds to TRBD2 (5 bases). Looked up from germline, CDR1 is MDHEN and CDR2 is SYDVKM. V was cut by 6 bases and J by 1 base, with 8 bases left in between. The CDR3 has 13 residues. CDR3 in amino acids: CASRGSGTDTQYF. The DNA of the CDR3 is TGTGCCAGCAGGGGGAGTGGCACAGATACGCAGTATTTT.

In DNA form, the CDR3 reads TGTGCCAGCAGTGAAGCAAACACCGGCTATGGCTACACCTTC. Translated, it gives CASSEANTGYGYTF. The rearrangement joins TRBV2 to TRBJ1-2; no clear D. V was clipped by 0 bases and J by 4 bases, with 9 bases between them. The CDR3 runs 14 residues. The germline gives CDR1 SNHLY, CDR2 FYNNEI.

This clonotype turned up a few times. This chain joins TRBV6-6 and TRBJ2-2; the match to TRBD2 covers 10 bases. With V trimmed by 2 bases and J by 7 bases, 10 bases remained unmatched. Per the germline V gene, CDR1 is MNHNY and CDR2 is SVGAGI (reference sequence). CDR3 length: 17 residues. The CDR3 DNA sequence: TGTGCCAGCAGTTACCGTCTAGCGGGAGCGACTGGCGGGGAGCTGTTTTTT. Amino acids: CASSYRLAGATGGELFF.

In this sample, this clonotype turned up many times. The rearrangement uses TRBV4-3 and TRBJ1-1, with D perhaps matching TRBD1 (6 bases). There are 15 residues in the CDR3. Trimming took off 0 bases at V and 0 bases at J, with 8 bases between the two ends. Germline loops: CDR1 LGHNA, CDR2 YSLEER. CDR3 coding DNA: TGCGCCAGCAGCCAAGAGGGACATCTGAACACTGAAGCTTTCTTT. It encodes CASSQEGHLNTEAFF.

This clonotype has a handful of counts. The genes are TRBV7-2 and TRBJ2-7, with 8 bases matching TRBD1. Unmatched junction bases numbered 12, after V lost 5 bases and J lost 0 bases. The CDR3 spans 17 residues. CDR1 is SGHTA and CDR2 is FQGNSA in the germline V gene. The CDR3 DNA reads TGTGCCAGCAGCCCCTCGGGGCAGGGGGCAAACTCCTACGAGCAGTACTTC. Translating gives CASSPSGQGANSYEQYF.

The genes are TRBV5-1 and TRBJ1-1; D remains ambiguous. The germline CDR1 and CDR2 sequences are SGHRS and YFSETQ. CDR3 length equals 14 residues. Trimming took 0 bases from V and 2 from J, leaving 8 bases between them. Here the CDR3 reads CASSLAAFNTEAFF. The DNA of the CDR3 is TGCGCCAGCAGCTTGGCAGCTTTTAACACTGAAGCTTTCTTT.

This clonotype has more than one count but fewer than ten. The chain joins TRBV7-2 to TRBJ2-3, with 7 bases lining up with TRBD2. In germline, CDR1 is SGHTA, CDR2 FQGNSA. V shed 8 bases, J shed 7 bases, and the junction held 21 bases outside the gene matches. This CDR3 has 17 residues. CDR3 residues: CASARSKSGEGGNTQYF. The DNA of the CDR3 is TGTGCCAGCGCGAGGTCTAAAAGCGGGGAGGGTGGTAATACGCAGTATTTT.

In its sample, this clonotype was seen a few times. This chain uses TRBV10-3 with TRBJ2-3, with D tentatively TRBD2 (6 bases). The V gene lost 11 bases and the J gene lost 0 bases, with 9 bases spanning the gap. The CDR3 loop spans 12 amino acids. Per germline, CDR1 ENHRY and CDR2 SYGVKD. CDR3 loop: CASGVSTDTQYF. CDR3 in DNA: TGTGCCTCGGGGGTTAGCACAGATACGCAGTATTTT.

The genes are TRBV12-3 or TRBV12-4 and TRBJ1-1, with TRBD1 matching over 7 bases. CDR3 size: 14 residues. V lost 6 bases and J lost 8; bases outside the gene matches: 12. The CDR3 DNA is TGTGCCAGCAGCTATCAGACAGGGTTTTCGGAAGCTTTCTTT. Residues: CASSYQTGFSEAFF.

This clonotype was detected only a few times. This rearrangement joins TRBV27 to TRBJ2-1; 10 bases agree with TRBD1. Germline V lookup: CDR1 MNHEY, CDR2 SMNVEV (reference sequence). This CDR3 region has 14 residues. Trimming took 5 bases from V and 12 from J; bases not matched to a gene: 10. CDR3 residues: CASSPGQGGGLQFF. In DNA form, the CDR3 reads TGTGCCAGCAGTCCAGGACAGGGGGGCGGCCTGCAGTTCTTC.

This clonotype was detected only a few times. The J gene is TRBJ2-1, the V gene TRBV7-8, with 8 bases that match TRBD2. Unmatched junction bases numbered 12, after V lost 5 bases and J lost 9 bases. This CDR3 has 15 residues. The germline V gene has CDR1 SGHVS and CDR2 FQNEAQ. The CDR3 nucleotides are TGTGCCAGCAGCCCAACAGGGACTAGAGGCGGTGAGCAGTTCTTC. Its translation is CASSPTGTRGGEQFF.

The genes are TRBV27 and TRBJ2-1; 10 bases map to TRBD2. V gave up 0 bases and J gave up 2 bases; unmatched junction bases: 4. This CDR3 has 17 amino acids. Germline V gene sequence: CDR1 MNHEY, CDR2 SMNVEV (reference sequence). CDR3 sequence reads: CASSLSLAGVAYNEQFF. Here the CDR3 DNA reads TGTGCCAGCAGTTTATCCCTAGCGGGAGTGGCCTACAATGAGCAGTTCTTC.